This TCR beta chain was sequenced for a study of blood T cell repertoires in COVID-19. About the research overall: Sample material is recorded as cDNA or gDNA derived from T cells, B-cell-depleted T cells, or PBMCs.

With 6 bases removed from V and 7 bases from J, the gap between germline ends came to 24 bases. Germline CDR1 is MNHNY and CDR2 is SVGAGI (reference sequence). There are 16 residues in the CDR3. Method: immunoSEQ multiplex PCR; TCRdb's copy keeps in-frame clones and lacks some. The sample lists more than 85,000 clones; 76% were seen once. The source of this sequence is a woman at least 80 years old with acute or convalescent COVID-19. The V and J genes are TRBV6-6 and TRBJ2-5; D perhaps matches TRBD1 (6 bases). Sequencing was performed on peripheral blood. The CDR3 nucleotides are TGTGCCAGCAGACCCACCCGGGACACTCAACCGGGGACCCAGTACTTC. The encoded protein is CASRPTRDTQPGTQYF.